This T cell receptor beta chain was captured by sequencing in a study of control samples from healthy donors and cancer patients. This table comes from immunoSEQ multiplex PCR, and its TCRdb copy is limited to in-frame clones, with some not included. The profile covers under 100,000 clones, with roughly nine tenths appearing a single time and approximately 15% taken by the ten largest. V shed 1 base and J shed 4 bases, with 11 bases lying between them. The CDR3 has 15 residues. CDR1 and CDR2 (germline): LNHDA, SQIVND (reference sequence). This clonotype was obtained from a woman in her sixties or seventies in good health. This rearrangement joins TRBV19 to TRBJ1-5; D uncertain. The sample consisted of blood. The CDR3 here is CASSIGGYRNQPQHF. CDR3 sequence (DNA): TGTGCCAGTAGTATAGGGGGATACCGGAATCAGCCCCAGCATTTT.